A single sample is the source of the 13 T cell receptor beta chains below, sequenced in a study of blood T cell repertoires in COVID-19. The repertoire was sequenced with immunoSEQ multiplex PCR; TCRdb's copy has only in-frame clones and lacks some. The sample has about 270,000 clones, 91% seen once. The source material was PBMCs or T cells enriched from blood (not recorded which). These TCRs come from a man aged 35-49 years who had been exposed to COVID-19.

The rearrangement links TRBV10-3 to TRBJ2-3; D is unclear. Germline V lookup: CDR1 ENHRY, CDR2 SYGVKD. CDR3 length equals 15 residues. V lost 5 bases and J 0 bases, leaving 12 bases between the germline ends. CDR3 bases: TGTGCCATCAGTTTCTCTAGTGCGAGCACAGATACGCAGTATTTT. Protein product: CAISFSSASTDTQYF.

The chain is built from TRBV6-5 and TRBJ1-2, with D possibly matching TRBD1 (6 bases). This CDR3 comprises 12 residues. Germline lookup yields CDR1 MNHEY and CDR2 SVGAGI. V lost 8 bases to trimming and J lost 2 bases, with 9 bases between them. This CDR3 is CASWDINYGYTF. The CDR3 nucleotides are TGTGCCAGCTGGGACATAAACTATGGCTACACCTTC.

The rearrangement uses TRBV2 and TRBJ1-2, with D perhaps TRBD1 (6 bases). Trimming cost V 0 bases and J 5 bases, with 10 bases left between them. The CDR3 loop spans 14 amino acids. Per germline, CDR1 SNHLY and CDR2 FYNNEI. DNA of the CDR3: TGTGCCAGCAGTGAAGCGACAGGACCTTATGGCTACACCTTC. Its protein product is CASSEATGPYGYTF.

This rearrangement joins TRBV19 to TRBJ2-7, with 7 nucleotides matching TRBD1. The CDR3 is made up of 15 amino acids. Germline V gene sequence: CDR1 LNHDA, CDR2 SQIVND (reference sequence). V shed 2 bases and J 4 bases; nucleotides not matched to a gene: 8. This CDR3 is CASSITPGQIYEQYF. CDR3 nucleotide sequence: TGTGCCAGTAGTATAACACCGGGACAGATTTACGAGCAGTACTTC.

The chain carries TRBV12-5 and TRBJ2-6; the D is unclear. V was trimmed by 6 bases and J by 1 base, leaving 7 bases between them. Germline V gene sequence: CDR1 LGHNT, CDR2 FRNRAP. The CDR3 sequence is 14 residues long. Written as DNA, the CDR3 is TGTGCTAGTGGCCCCGGTTCTGGGGCCAACGTCCTGACTTTC. Translated, it gives CASGPGSGANVLTF. Variable domain in full (rest from reference TRBV12-5 and TRBJ2-6): DARVTQTPRHKVTEMGQEVTMRCQPILGHNTVFWYRQTMMQGLELLAYFRNRAPLDDSGMPKDRFSAEMPDATLATLKIQPSEPRDSAVYFCASGPGSGANVLTFGAGSRLTVL.

The rearrangement uses TRBV5-1 and TRBJ2-1, with a weak D call TRBD2 (5 bases). The germline V gene encodes CDR1 SGHRS and CDR2 YFSETQ. The CDR3 is made up of 14 amino acids. Trimming left V 0 bases short and J 5 bases short, with 9 bases between. In DNA, the CDR3 is TGCGCCAGCAGCTTGGTCGGGGAGAACAATGAGCAGTTCTTC. Amino acids: CASSLVGENNEQFF.

The chain joins TRBV16 to TRBJ1-1, with unresolved D. CDR1 and CDR2 from the germline V gene are KGHSY and FQNENV. V was cut by 2 bases and J by 5 bases, with 3 bases left in between. CDR3 length: 11 amino acids. The CDR3 nucleotides are TGTGCCAGCAGCCAACTGACTGAAGCTTTCTTT. Amino acids: CASSQLTEAFF.

This clone appeared once. The CDR3 region has the DNA TGTGCCAGCTCACCACCCGGACTACCCTACGAGCAGTACTTC. It encodes CASSPPGLPYEQYF. The chain uses TRBV18 and TRBJ2-7, with a possible D match to TRBD2 (6 bases). CDR3 length equals 14 residues. Germline V gene sequence: CDR1 KGHSH, CDR2 LQKENI. V lost 0 bases, J lost 2 bases, and 8 bases lay in between.

This clone appeared once. The chain combines TRBV27 with TRBJ1-4, with D possibly matching TRBD1 (5 bases). CDR3 length equals 15 residues. V lost 5 bases and J lost 3, with 13 bases in between. CDR1 MNHEY and CDR2 SMNVEV come from the germline V gene (reference sequence). CDR3 protein: CASSPRQTSNEKLFF. DNA for the CDR3: TGTGCCAGCAGTCCCAGACAGACCTCTAATGAAAAACTGTTTTTT.

The CDR3 nucleotides read TGCGCCAGCAGCCAAGAGGAGGGCCTTAATTCACCCCTCCACTTT. It codes for CASSQEEGLNSPLHF. The chain couples TRBV4-1 to TRBJ1-6; D uncertain. CDR3 length equals 15 residues. CDR1 and CDR2 from the germline V gene are MGHRA and YSYEKL. V lost 0 bases and J 6 bases, leaving 9 bases between the germline ends.

The chain recombines TRBV7-9 with TRBJ2-3; no firm D call. V lost 2 bases, J lost 3 bases, and 3 bases lay in between. Germline V lookup: CDR1 SEHNR, CDR2 FQNEAQ (reference sequence). This CDR3 is 12 amino acids long. The CDR3 here is CASSLQTDTQYF. DNA for the CDR3: TGTGCCAGCAGCTTACAGACAGATACGCAGTATTTT.

This clone was seen a few times. CDR3 DNA sequence: TGTGCCAGCAGTCGCCGTTCGGGGGGCGGCTACGAGCAGTACTTC. Protein: CASSRRSGGGYEQYF. V and J are TRBV28 and TRBJ2-7; a possible D gene is TRBD2 (7 bases). Looked up from germline, CDR1 is MDHEN and CDR2 is SYDVKM. CDR3 length: 15 residues. With 5 bases removed from V and 3 bases from J, the gap between germline ends came to 17 bases.

This chain connects TRBV13 to TRBJ1-1; D may be TRBD1 (6 bases). Germline V gene lookup returns CDR1 PRHDT and CDR2 FYEKMQ (reference sequence). V gave up 4 bases and J gave up 5 bases, with 17 bases separating them. This CDR3 has 15 amino acids. This chain's CDR3 is CASSWAPRGDTEAFF. As DNA, the CDR3 is TGTGCCAGCAGCTGGGCGCCCAGGGGAGATACTGAAGCTTTCTTT.